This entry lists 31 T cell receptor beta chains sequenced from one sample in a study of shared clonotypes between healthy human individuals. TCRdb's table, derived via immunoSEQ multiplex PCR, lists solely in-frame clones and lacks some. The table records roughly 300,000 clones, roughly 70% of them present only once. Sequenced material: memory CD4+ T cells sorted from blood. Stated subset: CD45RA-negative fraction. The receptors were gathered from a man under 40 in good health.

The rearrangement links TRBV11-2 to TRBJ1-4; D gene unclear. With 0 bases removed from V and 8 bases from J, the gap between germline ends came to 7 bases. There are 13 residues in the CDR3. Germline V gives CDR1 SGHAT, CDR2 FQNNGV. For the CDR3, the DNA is TGTGCCAGCAGCTTAGATCGGTGGGAAAAACTGTTTTTT. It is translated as CASSLDRWEKLFF.

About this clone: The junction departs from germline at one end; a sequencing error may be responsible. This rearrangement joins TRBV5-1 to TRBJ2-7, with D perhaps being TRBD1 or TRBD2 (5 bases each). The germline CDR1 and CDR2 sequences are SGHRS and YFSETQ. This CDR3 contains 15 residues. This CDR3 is CASSLEGSPGTSDDF. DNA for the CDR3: TGCGCCAGCAGCTTGGAGGGGTCGCCAGGGACCTCCGACGACTTC.

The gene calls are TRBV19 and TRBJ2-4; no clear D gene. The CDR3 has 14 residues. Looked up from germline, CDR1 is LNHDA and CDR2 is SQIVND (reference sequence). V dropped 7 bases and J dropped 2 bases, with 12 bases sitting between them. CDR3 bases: TGTGCCAGTAAAATGATTGGCACCAAAAACATTCAGTACTTC. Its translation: CASKMIGTKNIQYF.

The CDR3, as DNA: TGTGCCAGCAGCCTCAACAGCGGCGGGGGAGGCTACACCTTC. Encoded protein: CASSLNSGGGGYTF. The rearrangement uses TRBV27 and TRBJ1-2, with a possible D match to TRBD1 (5 bases). Germline V gives CDR1 MNHEY, CDR2 SMNVEV (reference sequence). CDR3 size: 14 residues. Trimming took off 6 bases at V and 8 bases at J, with 19 bases between the two ends.

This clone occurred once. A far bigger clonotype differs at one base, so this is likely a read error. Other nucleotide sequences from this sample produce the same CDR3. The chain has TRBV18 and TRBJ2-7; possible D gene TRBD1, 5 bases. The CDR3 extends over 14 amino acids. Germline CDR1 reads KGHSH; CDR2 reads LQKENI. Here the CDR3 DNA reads TGTGCCAGCTCACCACTACAGGCTAACTACGAACAGTACTTC. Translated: CASSPLQANYEQYF. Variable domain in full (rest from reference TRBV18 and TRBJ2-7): NAGVMQNPRHLVRRRGQEARLRCSPMKGHSHVYWYRQLPEEGLKFMVYLQKENIIDESGMPKERFSAEFPKEGPSILRIQQVVRGDSAAYFCASSPLQANYEQYFGPGTRLTVT.

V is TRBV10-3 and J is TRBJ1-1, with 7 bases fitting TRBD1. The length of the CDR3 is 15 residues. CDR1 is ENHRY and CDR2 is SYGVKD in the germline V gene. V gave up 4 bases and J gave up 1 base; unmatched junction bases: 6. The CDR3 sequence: CAISGQGLGNTEAFF. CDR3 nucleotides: TGTGCCATCAGTGGACAGGGCCTGGGGAACACTGAAGCTTTCTTT.

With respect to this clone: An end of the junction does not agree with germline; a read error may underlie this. Here the CDR3 DNA reads TGTGCCAGCTCACCACCGGGCACAGGGAACAACGGGGAGCTGTTTTTT. It yields the protein CASSPPGTGNNGELFF. The chain has TRBV18 and TRBJ2-2; a weak D match, TRBD1 (6 bases). Germline-derived CDR1 and CDR2 are KGHSH and LQKENI. The CDR3 sequence is 16 residues long.

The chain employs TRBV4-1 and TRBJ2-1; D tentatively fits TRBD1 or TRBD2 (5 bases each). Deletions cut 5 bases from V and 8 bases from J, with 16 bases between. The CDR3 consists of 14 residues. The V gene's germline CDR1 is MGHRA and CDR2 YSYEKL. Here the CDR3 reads CASSFGGLRDEQFF. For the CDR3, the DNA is TGCGCCAGCAGCTTTGGGGGTCTAAGAGATGAGCAGTTCTTC.

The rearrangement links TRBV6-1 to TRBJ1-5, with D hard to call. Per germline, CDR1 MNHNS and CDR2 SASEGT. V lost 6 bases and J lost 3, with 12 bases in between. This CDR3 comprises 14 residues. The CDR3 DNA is TGTGCCAGCAGCCGAGCGGGTAACAATCAGCCCCAGCATTTT. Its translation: CASSRAGNNQPQHF.

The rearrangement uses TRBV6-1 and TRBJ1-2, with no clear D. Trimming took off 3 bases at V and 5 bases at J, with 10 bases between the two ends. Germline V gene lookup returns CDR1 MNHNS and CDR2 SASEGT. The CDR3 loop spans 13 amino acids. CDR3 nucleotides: TGTGCCAGCAGTGATACAGAAAGATATGGCTACACCTTC. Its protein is CASSDTERYGYTF.

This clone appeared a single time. Here the CDR3 DNA reads TGTGCCAGCAGCACAGGGACAGGGGGTTTGGAGACCCAGTACTTC. Translating gives CASSTGTGGLETQYF. J is TRBJ2-5 and V is TRBV5-4, with TRBD1 identical over 11 bases. Germline V gives CDR1 SGHNT, CDR2 YYREEE (reference sequence). The CDR3 runs to 15 residues. The V and J ends lost 4 bases and 5 bases, in that order; junction bases with no gene match: 7. The whole variable domain, remainder taken from reference TRBV5-4 and TRBJ2-5, is ETGVTQSPTHLIKTRGQQVTLRCSSQSGHNTVSWYQQALGQGPQFIFQYYREEENGRGNFPPRFSGLQFPNYSSELNVNALELDDSALYLCASSTGTGGLETQYFGPGTRLLVL.

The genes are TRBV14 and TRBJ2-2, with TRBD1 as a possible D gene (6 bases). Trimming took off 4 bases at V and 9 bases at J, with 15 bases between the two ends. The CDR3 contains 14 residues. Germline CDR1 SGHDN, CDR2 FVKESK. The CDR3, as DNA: TGTGCCAGCAGCCCTACAACAGGGCCCCGGGAGCTGTTTTTT. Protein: CASSPTTGPRELFF.

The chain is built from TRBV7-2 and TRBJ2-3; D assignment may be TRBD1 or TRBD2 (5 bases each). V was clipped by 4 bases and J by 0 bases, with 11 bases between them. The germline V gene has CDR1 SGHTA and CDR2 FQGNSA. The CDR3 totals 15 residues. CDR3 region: CASSSYRGSTDTQYF. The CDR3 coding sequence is TGTGCCAGCAGCTCCTACCGGGGCAGCACAGATACGCAGTATTTT.

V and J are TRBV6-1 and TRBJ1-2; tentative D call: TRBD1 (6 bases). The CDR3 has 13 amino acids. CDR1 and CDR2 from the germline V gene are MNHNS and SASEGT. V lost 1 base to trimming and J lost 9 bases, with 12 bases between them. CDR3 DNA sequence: TGTGCCAGCAGTGAAGGGGCAGGGGAGCGCTACACCTTC. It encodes CASSEGAGERYTF.

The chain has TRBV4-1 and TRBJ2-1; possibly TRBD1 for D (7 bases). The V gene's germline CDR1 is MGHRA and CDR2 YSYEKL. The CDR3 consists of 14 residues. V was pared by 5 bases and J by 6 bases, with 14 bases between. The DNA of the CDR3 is TGCGCCAGCAGCGGTGCCCAGGGGGGCAATGAGCAGTTCTTC. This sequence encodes CASSGAQGGNEQFF.

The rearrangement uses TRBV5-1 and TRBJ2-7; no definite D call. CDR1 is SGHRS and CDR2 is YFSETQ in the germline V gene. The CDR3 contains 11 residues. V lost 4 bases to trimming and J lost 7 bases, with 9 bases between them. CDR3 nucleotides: TGCGCCAGCAGCCTTAACCGGGAGCAGTACTTC. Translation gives CASSLNREQYF.

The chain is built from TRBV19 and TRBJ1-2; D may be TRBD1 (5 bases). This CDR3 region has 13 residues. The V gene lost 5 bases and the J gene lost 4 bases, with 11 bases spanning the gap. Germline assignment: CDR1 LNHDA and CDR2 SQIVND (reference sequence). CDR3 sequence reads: CASSGDGLYGYTF. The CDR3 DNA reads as TGTGCCAGTAGTGGGGACGGACTCTATGGCTACACCTTC.

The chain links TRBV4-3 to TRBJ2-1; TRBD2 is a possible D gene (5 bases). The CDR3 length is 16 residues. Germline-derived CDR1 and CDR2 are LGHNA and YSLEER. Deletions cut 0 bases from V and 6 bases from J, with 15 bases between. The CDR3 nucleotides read TGCGCCAGCAGCCAAGATGGGAGCGGAGGACTCAATGAGCAGTTCTTC. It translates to CASSQDGSGGLNEQFF.

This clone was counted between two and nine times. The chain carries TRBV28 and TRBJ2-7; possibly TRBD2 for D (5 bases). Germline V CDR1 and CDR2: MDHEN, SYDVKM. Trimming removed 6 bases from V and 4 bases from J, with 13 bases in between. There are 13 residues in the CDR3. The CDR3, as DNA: TGTGCCAGCAGCACGGCGGGCCGGTACGAGCAGTACTTC. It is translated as CASSTAGRYEQYF.

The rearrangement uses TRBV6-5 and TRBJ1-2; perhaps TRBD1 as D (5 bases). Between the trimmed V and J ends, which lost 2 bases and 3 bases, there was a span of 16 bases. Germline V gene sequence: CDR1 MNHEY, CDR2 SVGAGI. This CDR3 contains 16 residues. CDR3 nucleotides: TGTGCCAGCAGTTACACCCCCCTGGGGGATTACTATGGCTACACCTTC. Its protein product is CASSYTPLGDYYGYTF.

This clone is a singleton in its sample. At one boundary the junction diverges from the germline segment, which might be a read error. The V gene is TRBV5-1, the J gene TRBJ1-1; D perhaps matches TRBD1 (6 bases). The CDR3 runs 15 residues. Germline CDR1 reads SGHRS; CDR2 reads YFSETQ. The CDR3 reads CASSLALTGNPEAFF. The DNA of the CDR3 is TGCGCCAGCAGCTTGGCCTTAACAGGGAACCCTGAAGCTTTCTTT.

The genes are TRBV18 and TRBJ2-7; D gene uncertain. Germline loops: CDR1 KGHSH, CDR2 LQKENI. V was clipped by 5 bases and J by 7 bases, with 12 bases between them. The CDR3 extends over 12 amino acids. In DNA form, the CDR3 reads TGTGCCAGCTCAGATTCATCCCAGGAGCAGTACTTC. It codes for CASSDSSQEQYF.

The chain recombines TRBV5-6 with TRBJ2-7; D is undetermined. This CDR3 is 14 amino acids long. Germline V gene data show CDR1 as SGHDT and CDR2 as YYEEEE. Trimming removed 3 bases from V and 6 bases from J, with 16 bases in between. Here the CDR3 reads CASSSEIRHSEQYF. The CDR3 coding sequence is TGTGCCAGCAGCTCCGAAATCAGGCACAGCGAGCAGTACTTC. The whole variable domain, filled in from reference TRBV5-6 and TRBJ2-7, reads DAGVTQSPTHLIKTRGQQVTLRCSPKSGHDTVSWYQQALGQGPQFIFQYYEEEERQRGNFPDRFSGHQFPNYSSELNVNALLLGDSALYLCASSSEIRHSEQYFGPGTRLTVT.

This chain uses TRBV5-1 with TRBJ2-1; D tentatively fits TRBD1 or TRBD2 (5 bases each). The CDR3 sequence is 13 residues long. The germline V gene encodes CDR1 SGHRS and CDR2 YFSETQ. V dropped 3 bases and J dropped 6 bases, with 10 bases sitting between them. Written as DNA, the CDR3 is TGCGCCAGCAGCTCGGGACCCCTCAATGAGCAGTTCTTC. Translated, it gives CASSSGPLNEQFF.

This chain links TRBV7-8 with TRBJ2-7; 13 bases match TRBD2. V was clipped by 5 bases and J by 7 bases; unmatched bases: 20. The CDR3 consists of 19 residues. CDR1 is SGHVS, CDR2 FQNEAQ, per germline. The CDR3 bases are TGTGCCAGCAGCCCCGACAGGGGGACTAGCGGGACACTTCTACCTGAGCAGTACTTC. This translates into CASSPDRGTSGTLLPEQYF.

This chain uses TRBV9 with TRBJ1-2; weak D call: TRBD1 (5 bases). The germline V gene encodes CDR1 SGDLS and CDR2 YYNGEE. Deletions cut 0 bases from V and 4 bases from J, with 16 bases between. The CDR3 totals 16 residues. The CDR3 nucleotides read TGTGCCAGCAGCGTAGGGGGCAGGGTTGAGTCCTATGGCTACACCTTC. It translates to CASSVGGRVESYGYTF. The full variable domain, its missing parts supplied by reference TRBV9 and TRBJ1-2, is DSGVTQTPKHLITATGQRVTLRCSPRSGDLSVYWYQQSLDQGLQFLIQYYNGEERAKGNILERFSAQQFPDLHSELNLSSLELGDSALYFCASSVGGRVESYGYTFGSGTRLTVV.

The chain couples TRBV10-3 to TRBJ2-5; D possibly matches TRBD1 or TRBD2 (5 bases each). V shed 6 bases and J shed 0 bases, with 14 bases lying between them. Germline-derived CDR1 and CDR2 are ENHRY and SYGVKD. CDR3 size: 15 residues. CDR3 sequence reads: CAIRTGPRYQETQYF. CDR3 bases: TGTGCCATCAGGACGGGACCCAGGTACCAAGAGACCCAGTACTTC.

The CDR3 sequence: CASSQERPWGAGGSDTQYF. The CDR3 DNA reads as TGTGCCAGCAGCCAAGAGCGGCCGTGGGGAGCGGGAGGCTCAGATACGCAGTATTTT. The chain recombines TRBV14 with TRBJ2-3, with 9 bases fitting TRBD2. This CDR3 is 19 amino acids long. The trim removed 0 bases at V and 4 bases at J, leaving 14 bases unmatched. Germline V lookup: CDR1 SGHDN, CDR2 FVKESK.

The CDR3 bases are TGTGCCAGCCCCGAGCGGCTAGCGGGAGGTCCCGAGCAGTACTTC. Its protein is CASPERLAGGPEQYF. This chain connects TRBV6-4 to TRBJ2-7; 11 bases fit TRBD2. V was clipped by 8 bases and J by 6 bases; unmatched bases: 12. The CDR3 is 15 amino acids. The germline gives CDR1 MRHNA, CDR2 SNTAGT.

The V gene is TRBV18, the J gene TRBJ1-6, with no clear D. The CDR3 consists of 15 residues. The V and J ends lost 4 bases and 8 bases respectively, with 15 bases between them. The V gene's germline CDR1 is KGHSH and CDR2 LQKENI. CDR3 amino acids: CASSRSSDHDSPLHF. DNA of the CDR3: TGTGCCAGCTCACGCTCATCCGACCACGATTCACCCCTCCACTTT.

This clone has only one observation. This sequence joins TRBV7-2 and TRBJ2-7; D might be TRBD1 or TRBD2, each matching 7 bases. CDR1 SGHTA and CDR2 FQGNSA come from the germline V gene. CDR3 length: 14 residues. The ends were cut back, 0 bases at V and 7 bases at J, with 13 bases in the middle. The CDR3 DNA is TGTGCCAGCAGCTTAGCGGGAGGGGGCTTGGAGCAGTACTTC. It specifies CASSLAGGGLEQYF.